What follows are 17 T cell receptor beta chains derived from one specimen sequenced in a study of blood T cell repertoires in COVID-19. The repertoire was sequenced with immunoSEQ multiplex PCR; TCRdb's copy has only in-frame clones and lacks some. This repertoire shows 90,000 or so clones, 70% to 90% found once; its top ten account for around 0.47%. The sample taken for sequencing was peripheral blood. The receptors originated from a man in his sixties with acute or convalescent COVID-19.

The rearrangement links TRBV2 to TRBJ2-2, with D perhaps TRBD1 (5 bases). Trimming left V 2 bases short and J 1 base short, with 8 bases between. The CDR3 is 15 residues long. Germline CDR1 is SNHLY and CDR2 is FYNNEI. The CDR3 loop reads CASSEQGLNTGELFF. CDR3 DNA: TGTGCCAGCAGTGAACAGGGTCTGAACACCGGGGAGCTGTTTTTT.

The rearrangement joins TRBV28 to TRBJ1-6; D might be TRBD1 (5 bases). The germline gives CDR1 MDHEN, CDR2 SYDVKM. V lost 5 bases and J 5 bases, leaving 13 bases between the germline ends. There are 15 residues in the CDR3. This chain's CDR3 is CASSPDRTHNSPLHF. The CDR3, as DNA: TGTGCCAGCAGTCCAGACAGAACCCATAATTCACCCCTCCACTTT. Full variable domain (outside the CDR3, taken from reference TRBV28 and TRBJ1-6): DVKVTQSSRYLVKRTGEKVFLECVQDMDHENMFWYRQDPGLGLRLIYFSYDVKMKEKGDIPEGYSVSREKKERFSLILESASTNQTSMYLCASSPDRTHNSPLHFGNGTRLTVT.

The V and J genes are TRBV9 and TRBJ1-5; 10 nucleotides align to TRBD1. V lost 2 bases and J lost 2; bases outside the gene matches: 1. The CDR3 runs to 15 residues. Germline V gives CDR1 SGDLS, CDR2 YYNGEE. CDR3 in amino acids: CASSVGTGGNQPQHF. CDR3 sequence (DNA): TGTGCCAGCAGCGTTGGGACAGGGGGCAATCAGCCCCAGCATTTT.

The rearrangement uses TRBV4-1 and TRBJ2-7, with a possible D match to TRBD2 (6 bases). Trimming cost V 0 bases and J 0 bases, with 12 bases left between them. The germline gives CDR1 MGHRA, CDR2 YSYEKL. This CDR3 is 16 amino acids long. The CDR3 reads CASSQDRRGPSYEQYF. In nucleotides, the CDR3 is TGCGCCAGCAGCCAAGATCGGCGGGGTCCCTCCTACGAGCAGTACTTC.

Points on this clone: The junction shows a germline mismatch at one end, possibly a read error. In nucleotides, the CDR3 is TGTGCCAGCAGTCTATCGACAGGCTTCTACAATGAGCAGTTCTTC. Residues: CASSLSTGFYNEQFF. This chain links TRBV27 with TRBJ2-1, with TRBD1 as a possible D gene (6 bases). CDR3 length equals 15 residues. The germline V gene encodes CDR1 MNHEY and CDR2 SMNVEV (reference sequence).

The chain recombines TRBV2 with TRBJ2-7, with 7 bases matching TRBD1. Germline V CDR1 and CDR2: SNHLY, FYNNEI. There are 14 residues in the CDR3. The ends lost 8 bases at V and 6 bases at J; junction bases unmatched: 13. The chain's CDR3 is CASESRQTGFEQYF. DNA for the CDR3: TGTGCCAGCGAATCCCGGCAGACAGGGTTCGAGCAGTACTTC.

The chain is built from TRBV9 and TRBJ1-1; TRBD1 is a possible D gene (6 bases). The CDR3 contains 13 residues. CDR1 SGDLS and CDR2 YYNGEE come from the germline V gene. V was pared by 0 bases and J by 8 bases, with 11 bases between. CDR3 amino acids: CASSVATGQEAFF. The DNA for the CDR3 is TGTGCCAGCAGCGTAGCTACTGGACAGGAAGCTTTCTTT.

This chain joins TRBV5-4 and TRBJ2-2, with D perhaps TRBD2 (5 bases). There are 16 residues in the CDR3. Germline values: CDR1 SGHNT, CDR2 YYREEE (reference sequence). Trimming removed 0 bases at V and 1 base at J, with 10 bases between. CDR3 loop: CASSLARGRNTGELFF. DNA of the CDR3: TGTGCCAGCAGCTTGGCCCGCGGGCGGAACACCGGGGAGCTGTTTTTT.

In its sample, this clone was seen once. The genes are TRBV5-1 and TRBJ2-5, with 9 bases aligning to TRBD1. This CDR3 has 19 amino acids. The germline V gene has CDR1 SGHRS and CDR2 YFSETQ. The junction had 14 bases not matched to a gene; V was cut back by 1 base and J by 1 base. The CDR3 reads CASSLFGTGITRSQETQYF. Written as DNA, the CDR3 is TGCGCCAGCAGCTTGTTCGGGACAGGGATTACGAGGAGCCAAGAGACCCAGTACTTC.

This clone was counted only a few times. The chain is built from TRBV7-9 and TRBJ2-4; 12 bases agree with TRBD1. The CDR3 is 16 amino acids. CDR1 is SEHNR, CDR2 FQNEAQ, per germline (reference sequence). Trimming took 2 bases from V and 4 from J; bases not matched to a gene: 3. The CDR3 here is CASSLLGQGAKNIQYF. CDR3 DNA: TGTGCCAGCAGCTTATTGGGACAGGGGGCAAAAAACATTCAGTACTTC. Combining the CDR3 with reference TRBV7-9 and TRBJ2-4 gives the whole variable domain DTGVSQNPRHKITKRGQNVTFRCDPISEHNRLYWYRQTLGQGPEFLTYFQNEAQLEKSRLLSDRFSAERPKGSFSTLEIQRTEQGDSAMYLCASSLLGQGAKNIQYFGAGTRLSVL.

As DNA, the CDR3 is TGCGCCAGCAGCTTGGTTCAAGGGGAGGCAGATACGCAGTATTTT. Translating gives CASSLVQGEADTQYF. The V and J genes are TRBV5-1 and TRBJ2-3, with a tentative D call TRBD2 (6 bases). Deletions cut 0 bases from V and 4 bases from J, with 12 bases between. The CDR3 is 15 amino acids. CDR1 and CDR2 from the germline V gene are SGHRS and YFSETQ.

This rearrangement joins TRBV28 to TRBJ2-2; 7 bases align to TRBD1. CDR3 length: 13 residues. Germline assignment: CDR1 MDHEN and CDR2 SYDVKM. J was trimmed by 6 bases and V by 11 bases; bases with no gene match: 9. The CDR3 DNA sequence: TGTGCCGGAGAAGGACAGGTGCCCGGGGAGCTGTTTTTT. It codes for CAGEGQVPGELFF.

The J gene is TRBJ1-4, the V gene TRBV30; D gene unclear. This CDR3 contains 17 residues. V shed 0 bases and J shed 0 bases, with 14 bases lying between them. Germline V gene lookup returns CDR1 GTSNPN and CDR2 SVGIG (reference sequence). The CDR3 coding sequence is TGTGCCTGGAGTGTACTTGGGCCAGCCTCAACTAATGAAAAACTGTTTTTT. As protein: CAWSVLGPASTNEKLFF.

The chain is built from TRBV6-5 and TRBJ1-6, with TRBD1 identical over 9 bases. V lost 6 bases and J lost 7; bases outside the gene matches: 4. Per germline, CDR1 MNHEY and CDR2 SVGAGI. The CDR3 spans 14 residues. The CDR3 sequence: CASSRDRENSPLHF. The CDR3 DNA is TGTGCCAGCAGCCGGGACAGGGAAAATTCACCCCTCCACTTT.

This clone was picked up a small number of times. The V and J genes are TRBV12-3 or TRBV12-4 and TRBJ2-7, with 7 bases matching TRBD1. Trimming removed 3 bases from V and 6 bases from J; junction bases left unmatched: 5. This CDR3 has 13 amino acids. The CDR3 reads CASSFATGREQYF. For the CDR3, the DNA is TGTGCCAGCAGTTTCGCGACAGGGCGCGAGCAGTACTTC.

The chain combines TRBV5-1 with TRBJ2-3; TRBD1 might be the D (6 bases). Trimming cost V 2 bases and J 0 bases, with 10 bases left between them. From germline, CDR1 is SGHRS and CDR2 YFSETQ. The CDR3 has 15 residues. The CDR3 bases are TGCGCCAGCAGCTTTTTGACAGGAAGCACAGATACGCAGTATTTT. It specifies CASSFLTGSTDTQYF.

V is TRBV7-3 and J is TRBJ2-3, with 7 bases identical to TRBD2. V shed 1 base, J shed 4 bases, and the junction held 2 bases outside the gene matches. The germline gives CDR1 SGHTA, CDR2 FQGTGA. The CDR3 has 14 residues. The CDR3, as DNA: TGTGCCAGCAGCTTAATGGCGGGAGCAGATACGCAGTATTTT. Its protein product is CASSLMAGADTQYF.